Each of the 19 T cell receptor beta chains below was sequenced from the same sample in a study of blood T cell repertoires in COVID-19. Only in-frame clones appear in the TCRdb table, and some are missing; sequencing was by immunoSEQ multiplex PCR. The sample includes approximately 280,000 clones, approximately 83% of them seen just once. Sequenced: peripheral blood. Receptors were obtained from a woman aged 30 to 39 who had recovered from COVID-19.

V usage is TRBV19 and J usage is TRBJ2-7; TRBD2 matches at 7 bases. CDR3 length equals 17 residues. Germline CDR1 reads LNHDA; CDR2 reads SQIVND (reference sequence). The J segment lost 5 bases and the V segment lost 2 bases, leaving 15 bases of the junction unmatched. The CDR3 is CASSISGGRGEADEQYF. Written as DNA, the CDR3 is TGTGCCAGTAGTATATCCGGGGGGAGGGGAGAAGCGGACGAGCAGTACTTC. Together with reference TRBV19 and TRBJ2-7, the CDR3 gives the full variable domain: DGGITQSPKYLFRKEGQNVTLSCEQNLNHDAMYWYRQDPGQGLRLIYYSQIVNDFQKGDIAEGYSVSREKKESFPLTVTSAQKNPTAFYLCASSISGGRGEADEQYFGPGTRLTVT.

The chain employs TRBV7-8 and TRBJ2-2; D is possibly TRBD2 (6 bases). This CDR3 comprises 15 residues. V was shortened by 0 bases and J by 8 bases, with 13 bases between the two germline ends. Germline lookup yields CDR1 SGHVS and CDR2 FQNEAQ. CDR3 loop: CASSLAGGSRGELFF. CDR3 nucleotides: TGTGCCAGCAGCTTAGCGGGAGGTAGCCGAGGGGAGCTGTTTTTT.

The chain combines TRBV3-1 (or the pseudogene TRBV3-2) with TRBJ2-1; 14 bases are shared with TRBD2. V shed 5 bases, J shed 7 bases, and the junction held 7 bases outside the gene matches. CDR3 length equals 16 residues. Germline CDR1 and CDR2: LGHDT and YNNKEL (reference sequence). The CDR3 here is CASSAGGLAGANEQFF. CDR3 sequence (DNA): TGTGCCAGCAGCGCGGGGGGACTAGCGGGAGCAAATGAGCAGTTCTTC.

The chain combines TRBV19 with TRBJ2-2, with 9 bases fitting TRBD1. J was trimmed by 4 bases and V by 8 bases; bases with no gene match: 5. The CDR3 is 14 amino acids. Germline V gene data show CDR1 as LNHDA and CDR2 as SQIVND (reference sequence). CDR3 sequence reads: CASLSGQGTGELFF. CDR3 nucleotide sequence: TGTGCCAGTCTTTCGGGACAGGGCACCGGGGAGCTGTTTTTT.

A single count supports this clone. CDR3 sequence reads: CASSENPGQGYGYTF. The CDR3 DNA is TGTGCCAGCAGTGAAAATCCGGGACAAGGCTATGGCTACACCTTC. This rearrangement joins TRBV6-1 to TRBJ1-2, with TRBD1 as a possible D gene (6 bases). Per the germline V gene, CDR1 is MNHNS and CDR2 is SASEGT. The CDR3 is made up of 15 amino acids. Trimming removed 2 bases from V and 4 bases from J, with 14 bases in between.

J is TRBJ1-2 and V is TRBV6-4; 8 nucleotides match TRBD1. Germline CDR1 MRHNA, CDR2 SNTAGT. CDR3 length: 16 residues. V was clipped by 4 bases and J by 4 bases; unmatched bases: 11. CDR3 in DNA: TGTGCCAGCAGTGTTCAATCAGGACAGGGCCCCTATGGCTACACCTTC. Amino acids: CASSVQSGQGPYGYTF.

The rearrangement links TRBV6-2 or TRBV6-3 to TRBJ2-5; TRBD2 agrees at 12 bases. Germline V gene sequence: CDR1 MNHEY, CDR2 SVGEGT. The CDR3 runs 15 residues. The V segment lost 6 bases and the J segment 6 bases; nucleotides outside the gene matches: 8. The CDR3 region is CASSLGLAGLKTQYF. DNA for the CDR3: TGTGCCAGCAGCCTCGGACTAGCGGGATTGAAGACCCAGTACTTC.

The chain employs TRBV5-6 and TRBJ1-2; maybe TRBD1 (6 bases). This CDR3 contains 13 residues. CDR1 SGHDT and CDR2 YYEEEE come from the germline V gene. Between the trimmed V and J ends, which lost 0 bases and 8 bases, there was a span of 11 bases. The CDR3 region is CASSLVGQQGYTF. The CDR3 DNA follows: TGTGCCAGCAGCTTGGTTGGACAGCAGGGCTACACCTTC.

The chain uses TRBV28 and TRBJ1-3; the D is unclear. This CDR3 has 14 amino acids. Trimming removed 6 bases at V and 4 bases at J, with 13 bases between. Per germline, CDR1 MDHEN and CDR2 SYDVKM. DNA for the CDR3: TGTGCCAGCAGAAGCCGGAGCGAAGGAAACACCATATATTTT. The encoded protein is CASRSRSEGNTIYF.

The chain employs TRBV4-1 and TRBJ2-1; 13 bases are shared with TRBD2. Looked up from germline, CDR1 is MGHRA and CDR2 is YSYEKL. The CDR3 length is 17 residues. The trim removed 4 bases at V and 5 bases at J, leaving 8 bases unmatched. Here the CDR3 reads CASSPGLAGPIHNEQFF. The CDR3 bases are TGCGCCAGCAGCCCGGGACTAGCGGGGCCCATCCACAATGAGCAGTTCTTC.

A single count supports this clone. V usage is TRBV15 and J usage is TRBJ1-4; the match to TRBD1 covers 7 bases. The junction had 14 bases not matched to a gene; V was cut back by 1 base and J by 3 bases. CDR3 size: 19 residues. Germline V lookup: CDR1 LNHNV, CDR2 YYDKDF (reference sequence). This CDR3 is CATSRAAQGVKGPNEKLFF. The DNA for the CDR3 is TGTGCCACCAGCAGAGCGGCCCAGGGGGTAAAGGGTCCTAATGAAAAACTGTTTTTT.

The chain carries TRBV6-2 or TRBV6-3 and TRBJ2-5; 7 nucleotides agree with TRBD1. V lost 2 bases and J lost 2; bases outside the gene matches: 2. The CDR3 runs 14 residues. Per germline, CDR1 MNHEY and CDR2 SVGEGT. CDR3 loop: CASSYLQGQETQYF. DNA of the CDR3: TGTGCCAGCAGTTACCTACAGGGGCAAGAGACCCAGTACTTC.

V is TRBV6-2 or TRBV6-3 and J is TRBJ2-5, with 8 bases fitting TRBD1. V shed 6 bases and J 5 bases; nucleotides not matched to a gene: 8. Germline V lookup: CDR1 MNHEY, CDR2 SVGEGT. The CDR3 runs 14 residues. CDR3 sequence: CASSNTGQGETQYF. As DNA, the CDR3 is TGTGCCAGCAGCAACACAGGACAGGGCGAGACCCAGTACTTC.

The chain employs TRBV6-5 and TRBJ1-3; 8 bases map to TRBD1. The V segment lost 7 bases and the J segment 2 bases; nucleotides outside the gene matches: 4. Germline V gene sequence: CDR1 MNHEY, CDR2 SVGAGI. This CDR3 contains 14 residues. The CDR3 loop reads CASNLDRAGNTIYF. In DNA, the CDR3 is TGTGCCAGCAACCTGGACAGGGCTGGAAACACCATATATTTT.

As to this clone: The same CDR3 is also encoded by other DNA sequences in this sample. This chain connects TRBV19 to TRBJ1-1; TRBD1 might be the D (5 bases). The CDR3 consists of 12 residues. V dropped 3 bases and J dropped 6 bases, with 8 bases sitting between them. Germline CDR1 reads LNHDA; CDR2 reads SQIVND (reference sequence). The CDR3 loop is CASSIGGAEAFF. The CDR3 DNA is TGTGCCAGTAGTATCGGGGGAGCTGAAGCTTTCTTT.

The chain employs TRBV18 and TRBJ2-5, with 8 bases aligning to TRBD2. Trimming removed 8 bases from V and 4 bases from J; junction bases left unmatched: 6. This CDR3 is 13 amino acids long. Germline values: CDR1 KGHSH, CDR2 LQKENI. The CDR3 DNA is TGTGCCAGCGATGGCGGGGGGCGAGAGACCCAGTACTTC. Translation: CASDGGGRETQYF.

This clone was seen a few times. This chain joins TRBV10-3 and TRBJ2-5; no clear D gene. Germline CDR1 is ENHRY and CDR2 is SYGVKD. The CDR3 totals 13 residues. V shed 3 bases and J shed 5 bases, with 10 bases lying between them. This CDR3 is CAISDNKPETQYF. The DNA for the CDR3 is TGTGCCATCAGTGATAACAAACCGGAGACCCAGTACTTC.

This clone was counted only a few times. The chain combines TRBV7-2 with TRBJ2-1, with 15 bases that match TRBD2. V trimming: 5 bases; J trimming: 6 bases; junction bases outside the gene matches: 5. The CDR3 sequence is 16 residues long. Germline assignment: CDR1 SGHTA and CDR2 FQGNSA. CDR3 in DNA: TGTGCCAGCAGCGCCTGGACTAGCGGGAGGGCCAATGAGCAGTTCTTC. Its protein product is CASSAWTSGRANEQFF.

The chain has TRBV24-1 and TRBJ1-1; D is uncertain. Germline CDR1 is KGHDR and CDR2 is SFDVKD. Trimming shortened V by 2 bases and J by 1 base, and 4 bases separated the two germline ends. This CDR3 is built from 13 residues. CDR3 nucleotide sequence: TGTGCCACCAGTGATTGGCAGAACACTGAAGCTTTCTTT. Residues: CATSDWQNTEAFF.